This is a list of T cell receptor beta chains from one sample in a study of CD8+ T cells in alopecia areata. Measured with immunoSEQ multiplex PCR; TCRdb has only the in-frame clones, and not every one. Of 150,000 to 200,000 clones in the sample, about 63% were seen once. The sequenced sample was CD4+ T cells sorted from blood, obtained at week 0. All receptors come from a human donor with alopecia areata. Both conserved end residues are part of each CDR3. The D gene is left open where the match is weak. The listing skips clone size in some rows; elsewhere it reads once, few, many or a size class.

-	TRBV16	16	TRBJ2-1	-	TGTGCCAGCAGCCAATCTGGGGATATCTCCTACAATGAGCAGTTCTTC	CASSQSGDISYNEQFF
-	TRBV4-3	15	TRBJ1-6	few	TGCGCCAGCAGCCCTACGGGCAACGGAGCTTCACCCCTCCACTTT	CASSPTGNGASPLHF
-	TRBV7-2	15	TRBJ2-3	-	TGTGCCAGCAGCTTATCCTCGGCTTACACAGATACGCAGTATTTT	CASSLSSAYTDTQYF
-	TRBV11-2	15	TRBJ2-1	-	TGTGCCAGCAGCTTAACGGGGGGCGTGTTAAATGAGCAGTTCTTC	CASSLTGGVLNEQFF
-	TRBV6-5	11	TRBJ2-2	-	TGTGCCACCAGAGACACCGGGGAGCTGTTTTTT	CATRDTGELFF
TRBD1	TRBV2	15	TRBJ2-5	-	TGTGCCAGCAGTGGGACAGGGGCAGGAGGGGAGACCCAGTACTTC	CASSGTGAGGETQYF
-	TRBV29-1	11	TRBJ2-2	-	TGCAGCGGCAGAAACACCGGGGAGCTGTTTTTT	CSGRNTGELFF
-	TRBV30	11	TRBJ1-2	-	TGCGGTTGGGGGCGCCCCGGAGGCTACACCTTC	CGWGRPGGYTF
-	TRBV20-1	10	TRBJ2-3	few	TGCAGTGCTAGAGCAGATACGCAGTATTTT	CSARADTQYF
-	TRBV29-1	13	TRBJ1-6	-	TGCAGCGTGCAGGGGCTACCGAATTCACCCCTCCACTTT	CSVQGLPNSPLHF
TRBD2	TRBV27	14	TRBJ2-7	-	TGTGCCAGCAGTTTGGGGGGGGTGACCTACGAGCAGTACTTC	CASSLGGVTYEQYF
TRBD1	TRBV7-2	14	TRBJ1-2	-	TGTGCCAGCAGCCGGGACAGCGATAACTATGGCTACACCTTC	CASSRDSDNYGYTF
TRBD1	TRBV7-8	17	TRBJ2-3	-	TGTGCCAGCAGCGCCCGACCTACAGGGGCTAGCACAGATACGCAGTATTTT	CASSARPTGASTDTQYF
TRBD1	TRBV10-3	15	TRBJ2-7	-	TGTGCCATCAGTGCGACCGGGACAGGGTTCAACGAGCAGTACTTC	CAISATGTGFNEQYF
TRBD1	TRBV6-6	14	TRBJ2-3	-	TGTGCCAGCATGGCAGGGGGAAATAGTCAGCCCCAGTATTTT	CASMAGGNSQPQYF
-	TRBV19	13	TRBJ2-5	few	TGTGCCAGTAGGGTTACGTACCAAGAGACCCAGTACTTC	CASRVTYQETQYF
TRBD1	TRBV29-1	14	TRBJ1-4	few	TGCAGCGTCGCAGGGGGACAGTATAATGAAAAACTGTTTTTT	CSVAGGQYNEKLFF
TRBD1	TRBV6-5	14	TRBJ2-5	-	TGTGCCAGCAGTGTGCAGGGGGCGTGGGAGACCCAGTACTTC	CASSVQGAWETQYF
-	TRBV29-1	14	TRBJ2-2	-	TGCAGCTGCCTCAAGGACCTGGGGACCGGGGAGCTGTTTTTT	CSCLKDLGTGELFF
TRBD2	TRBV2	13	TRBJ2-5	few	TGTGCCGGGCTAGCGGGCCGTCAAGAGACCCAGTACTTC	CAGLAGRQETQYF
-	TRBV30	15	TRBJ2-3	-	TGTGCCTGGAGTGTCGTCGGGGCGGTTACAGATACGCAGTATTTT	CAWSVVGAVTDTQYF
-	TRBV2	12	TRBJ1-2	-	TGTGCCAGCAGTCAGGACAGCTATGGCTACACCTTC	CASSQDSYGYTF
TRBD2	TRBV19	13	TRBJ2-5	few	TGTGCCAGTAGTAGGGCCGGGAGGGAGACCCAGTACTTC	CASSRAGRETQYF
-	TRBV19	18	TRBJ2-6	-	TGTGCCAGTACCCCCAGGGCAGGTAAAGTCTCTGGGGCCAACGTCCTGACTTTC	CASTPRAGKVSGANVLTF
-	TRBV2	12	TRBJ2-1	-	TGTGCCAGCAGGACAGGTTACAATGAGCAGTTCTTC	CASRTGYNEQFF
TRBD1	TRBV7-2	14	TRBJ2-4	-	TGTGCCAGCAGCGAGGGGACAGGGAAAAACATTCAGTACTTC	CASSEGTGKNIQYF
-	TRBV29-1	13	TRBJ1-2	-	TGCAGCGCCACCAGGGCCGTCGACTATGGCTACACCTTC	CSATRAVDYGYTF
-	TRBV6-5	13	TRBJ1-2	-	TGTGCCAGCAGAGCACAGAGCCACTATGGCTACACCTTC	CASRAQSHYGYTF
-	TRBV7-9	14	TRBJ2-7	-	TGTGCCAGCAGCCCAGAGGCAGGGCTCTACGAGCAGTACTTC	CASSPEAGLYEQYF
-	TRBV4-2	16	TRBJ2-4	many	TGTGCCAGCAGCCACTCATGGGAGAGTGGAAAAAACATTCAGTACTTC	CASSHSWESGKNIQYF
-	TRBV15	12	TRBJ2-1	-	TGTGCCACCAGCAGTACGGTCGTCTTGCAGTTCTTC	CATSSTVVLQFF
-	TRBV27	15	TRBJ1-2	many	TGTGCCAGCAGTTTCGTGAGCTCGCTCGATGGAGGCTACACCTTC	CASSFVSSLDGGYTF
TRBD2	TRBV5-1	18	TRBJ2-6	-	TGCGCCAGCAGCGATACTAGCGGGGCGACCTCTGGGGCCAACGTCCTGACTTTC	CASSDTSGATSGANVLTF
-	TRBV27	16	TRBJ2-4	once	TGTGCCAGCAGTTTCACGGGGAAACTAGCCAAAAACATTCAGTACTTC	CASSFTGKLAKNIQYF
-	TRBV29-1	12	TRBJ1-5	-	TGCAGCGTTGGTGACAGGACGGGGCCCCAGCATTTT	CSVGDRTGPQHF
-	TRBV30	15	TRBJ1-5	few	TGTGCCTGGAGTGTAGGGGGGGATAGCAATCAGCCCCAGCATTTT	CAWSVGGDSNQPQHF
-	TRBV5-1	14	TRBJ2-4	-	TGCGCCAGCAGCTTGAGTTTCACCGTAAACATTCAGTACTTC	CASSLSFTVNIQYF
-	TRBV29-1	13	TRBJ1-5	-	TGCAGCGCCAGACGGGGACCGGATCAGCCCCAGCATTTT	CSARRGPDQPQHF
-	TRBV29-1	16	TRBJ2-3	-	TGCAGCGTCGCGGTCTTCTGGCGAGACGGAACAGATACGCAGTATTTT	CSVAVFWRDGTDTQYF
TRBD2	TRBV7-9	14	TRBJ2-7	few	TGTGCCAGCAGCTTAGCTAGCGGGGACGGGGAGCAGTACTTC	CASSLASGDGEQYF
TRBD1	TRBV30	13	TRBJ2-7	-	TGTGCCTGGGCGAGGGACAGTAACTACGAGCAGTACTTC	CAWARDSNYEQYF
-	TRBV29-1	13	TRBJ1-1	-	TGCAGCGCCACAGGGAGTGGGAACACTGAAGCTTTCTTT	CSATGSGNTEAFF
-	TRBV9	15	TRBJ1-2	few	TGTGCCAGCAGCGTAGTTGGAGCCTCGGTCTATGGCTACACCTTC	CASSVVGASVYGYTF
TRBD1	TRBV29-1	13	TRBJ2-7	once	TGCAGCGTAAGGACAGGCGGAGTCTACGAGCAGTACTTC	CSVRTGGVYEQYF
-	TRBV30	13	TRBJ1-1	-	TGTGCCTGGAGTCGAGCCATGAACACTGAAGCTTTCTTT	CAWSRAMNTEAFF
-	TRBV9	15	TRBJ1-1	-	TGTGCCAGCAGCGTAGTGGCAGGCAGAAACACTGAAGCTTTCTTT	CASSVVAGRNTEAFF
-	TRBV29-1	12	TRBJ2-5	few	TGCAGCGCTCCCTGGGGTAGGGAGACCCAGTACTTC	CSAPWGRETQYF
TRBD1	TRBV25-1	14	TRBJ1-6	-	TGTGCCAGCAGCTCCGGGACAGGGAATTCACCCCTCCACTTT	CASSSGTGNSPLHF
-	TRBV5-1	14	TRBJ1-1	few	TGCGCCAGCAGCTCGGGACAACCGAACACTGAAGCTTTCTTT	CASSSGQPNTEAFF
-	TRBV12-5	14	TRBJ1-1	-	TGTGCTAGTGTCCCCGACAGTACGTACGCTGAAGCTTTCTTT	CASVPDSTYAEAFF
TRBD1	TRBV19	15	TRBJ2-6	-	TGTGCCAGTAGTATACAGGGGGCTGGGGCCAACGTCCTGACTTTC	CASSIQGAGANVLTF
-	TRBV6-5	12	TRBJ1-1	-	TGTGCCAGCAGTTACTCCGGGGGAACAGCTTTCTTT	CASSYSGGTAFF
-	TRBV6-6	12	TRBJ2-7	few	TGTGCCAGCAGTTACGGGTTATCCGAGCAGTACTTC	CASSYGLSEQYF
-	TRBV7-3	14	TRBJ2-6	-	TGTGCCAGCAGCTTAAACTCTGGGGCCAACGTCCTGACTTTC	CASSLNSGANVLTF
-	TRBV10-3	12	TRBJ2-2	-	TGTGCCATCTCCAGTCGTACCGGGGAGCTGTTTTTT	CAISSRTGELFF
-	TRBV29-1	14	TRBJ1-1	-	TGCAGCGTTTTCCCTCCAGGTCTCGTCACTGAAGCTTTCTTT	CSVFPPGLVTEAFF
-	TRBV29-1	13	TRBJ1-1	-	TGCAGCGTAAAAAACACACCGAACACTGAAGCTTTCTTT	CSVKNTPNTEAFF
-	TRBV29-1	13	TRBJ1-2	-	TGCAGCGTTGAAGAAAGGATCAACTATGGCTACACCTTC	CSVEERINYGYTF
-	TRBV5-1	15	TRBJ2-3	once	TGCGCCAGCAGCTTGGTCGGGGGTAGCACAGATACGCAGTATTTT	CASSLVGGSTDTQYF
-	TRBV5-1	13	TRBJ1-1	few	TGCGCCAGCAGCTTGGACACGGCGACTGAAGCTTTCTTT	CASSLDTATEAFF